The 6 T cell receptor beta chains below come from one sample, sequenced in a study of blood T cell repertoires in COVID-19. The protocol was immunoSEQ multiplex PCR, while the TCRdb copy is restricted to in-frame clones and leaves out a portion. The data hold about 480,000 clones, with 70% to 90% observed a single time. The specimen sequenced was peripheral blood. Receptors were obtained from a woman between 50 and 59 years old with COVID-19, enrolled during active disease.

The rearrangement links TRBV7-2 to TRBJ1-2, with D hard to call. Per germline, CDR1 SGHTA and CDR2 FQGNSA. The germline V and J ends were trimmed by 4 bases and 9 bases, with 15 bases remaining between them. The CDR3 extends over 13 amino acids. The CDR3 DNA follows: TGTGCCAGCAGCTATAGCGTGTCCTTGAGCTACACCTTC. This translates into CASSYSVSLSYTF.

V usage is TRBV19 and J usage is TRBJ2-2; tentative D call: TRBD2 (5 bases). Germline-derived CDR1 and CDR2 are LNHDA and SQIVND (reference sequence). V was pared by 3 bases and J by 1 base, with 15 bases between. The CDR3 is 17 amino acids. In DNA form, the CDR3 reads TGTGCCAGTAGTATCGACTTGGGAGCCCTGAACACCGGGGAGCTGTTTTTT. Protein: CASSIDLGALNTGELFF.

This clone was picked up one time. The chain carries TRBV5-1 and TRBJ2-3, with D uncertain. V was trimmed by 5 bases and J by 3 bases, leaving 4 bases between them. The CDR3 sequence is 11 residues long. Germline CDR1 reads SGHRS; CDR2 reads YFSETQ. In DNA, the CDR3 is TGCGCCAGCAGAACTACAGATACGCAGTATTTT. Its translation is CASRTTDTQYF.

The chain is built from TRBV24-1 and TRBJ2-2; 7 nucleotides agree with TRBD2. This CDR3 has 15 residues. The J segment lost 3 bases and the V segment lost 5 bases, leaving 5 bases of the junction unmatched. Germline CDR1 is KGHDR and CDR2 is SFDVKD. The CDR3: CATSADSGDTGELFF. The CDR3 coding sequence is TGTGCCACCAGTGCAGACAGCGGGGACACCGGGGAGCTGTTTTTT.

A remark on this clone: The sample holds other DNA sequences that translate to the same CDR3. The J gene is TRBJ2-7, the V gene TRBV5-4, with TRBD1 identical over 9 bases. The CDR3 spans 15 residues. The germline V gene has CDR1 SGHNT and CDR2 YYREEE (reference sequence). V shed 2 bases, J shed 1 base, and the junction held 4 bases outside the gene matches. Here the CDR3 reads CASSLPGQGSYEQYF. The CDR3 DNA reads as TGTGCCAGCAGCTTACCGGGACAGGGTTCCTACGAGCAGTACTTC.

The rearrangement links TRBV2 to TRBJ2-6; D gene uncertain. The germline V and J ends were trimmed by 6 bases and 0 bases, with 6 bases remaining between them. The germline V gene has CDR1 SNHLY and CDR2 FYNNEI. This CDR3 region has 14 residues. CDR3 coding DNA: TGTGCCAGCAGGTCTTACTCTGGGGCCAACGTCCTGACTTTC. It is translated as CASRSYSGANVLTF.